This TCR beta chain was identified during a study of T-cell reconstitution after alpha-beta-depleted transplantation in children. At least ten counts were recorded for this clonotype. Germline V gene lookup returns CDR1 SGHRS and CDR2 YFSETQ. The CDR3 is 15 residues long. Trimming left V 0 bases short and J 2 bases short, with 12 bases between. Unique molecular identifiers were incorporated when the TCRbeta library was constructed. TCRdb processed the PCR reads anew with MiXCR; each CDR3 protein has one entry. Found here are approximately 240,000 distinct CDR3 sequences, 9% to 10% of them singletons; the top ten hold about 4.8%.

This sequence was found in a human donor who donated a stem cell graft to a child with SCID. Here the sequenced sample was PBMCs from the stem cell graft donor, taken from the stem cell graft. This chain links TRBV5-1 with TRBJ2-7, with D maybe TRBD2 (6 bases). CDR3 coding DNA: TGCGCCAGCAGCTTGGGCGGGACGCAAACCTACGAGCAGTACTTC. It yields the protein CASSLGGTQTYEQYF.